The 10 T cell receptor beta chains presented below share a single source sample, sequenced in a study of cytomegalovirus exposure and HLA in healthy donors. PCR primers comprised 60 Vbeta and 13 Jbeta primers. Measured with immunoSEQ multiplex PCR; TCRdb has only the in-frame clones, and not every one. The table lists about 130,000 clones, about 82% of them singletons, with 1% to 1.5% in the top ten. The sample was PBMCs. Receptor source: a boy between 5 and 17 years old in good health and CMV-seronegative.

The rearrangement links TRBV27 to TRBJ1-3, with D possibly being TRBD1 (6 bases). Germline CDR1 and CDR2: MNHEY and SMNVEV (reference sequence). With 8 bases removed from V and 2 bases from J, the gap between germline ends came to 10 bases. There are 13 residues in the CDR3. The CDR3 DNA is TGTGCCAGCGCCAGGGGAGCTGGAAACACCATATATTTT. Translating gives CASARGAGNTIYF.

The CDR3 DNA reads as TGCGCCAGCAGCCAAGATATGGCGGATGATCAGCCCCAGCATTTT. This encodes CASSQDMADDQPQHF. This chain uses TRBV4-3 with TRBJ1-5, with D unresolved. Trimming left V 0 bases short and J 5 bases short, with 11 bases between. The CDR3 loop spans 15 amino acids. From germline, CDR1 is LGHNA and CDR2 YSLEER.

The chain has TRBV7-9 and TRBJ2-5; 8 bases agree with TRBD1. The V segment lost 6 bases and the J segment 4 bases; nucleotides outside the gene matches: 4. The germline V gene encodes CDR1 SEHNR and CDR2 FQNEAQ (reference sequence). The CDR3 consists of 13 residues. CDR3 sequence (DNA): TGTGCCAGCAGGACCGGACAGGGAGAGACCCAGTACTTC. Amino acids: CASRTGQGETQYF.

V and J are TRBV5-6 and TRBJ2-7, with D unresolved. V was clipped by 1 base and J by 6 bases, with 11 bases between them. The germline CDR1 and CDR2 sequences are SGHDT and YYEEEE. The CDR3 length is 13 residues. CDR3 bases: TGTGCCAGCAGCTTGTCCGCTAGACGCGAGCAGTACTTC. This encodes CASSLSARREQYF.

This CDR3 is CASTLGTGGPYEQFF. As DNA, the CDR3 is TGTGCCAGTACCCTGGGGACAGGTGGACCCTATGAGCAGTTCTTC. This chain connects TRBV19 to TRBJ2-1, with 8 nucleotides matching TRBD1. CDR1 is LNHDA, CDR2 SQIVND, per germline (reference sequence). V was pared by 7 bases and J by 8 bases, with 13 bases of the junction left unmatched. The CDR3 is 15 residues long.

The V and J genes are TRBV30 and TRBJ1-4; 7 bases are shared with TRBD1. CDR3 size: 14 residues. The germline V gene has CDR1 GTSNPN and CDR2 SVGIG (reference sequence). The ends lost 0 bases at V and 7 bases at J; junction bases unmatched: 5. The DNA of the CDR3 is TGTGCCTGGAGTGTAGGGCAGGGGGGTGAAAAACTGTTTTTT. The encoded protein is CAWSVGQGGEKLFF. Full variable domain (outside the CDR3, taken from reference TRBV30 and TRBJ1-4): SQTIHQWPATLVQPVGSPLSLECTVEGTSNPNLYWYRQAAGRGLQLLFYSVGIGQISSEVPQNLSASRPQDRQFILSSKKLLLSDSGFYLCAWSVGQGGEKLFFGSGTQLSVL.

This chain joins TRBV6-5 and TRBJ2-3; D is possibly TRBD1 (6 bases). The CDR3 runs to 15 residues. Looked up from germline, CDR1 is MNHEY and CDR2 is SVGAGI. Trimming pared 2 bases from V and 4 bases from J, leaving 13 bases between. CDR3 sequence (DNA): TGTGCCAGCAGTTACGGCAGGGGTACCCCAGATACGCAGTATTTT. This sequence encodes CASSYGRGTPDTQYF.

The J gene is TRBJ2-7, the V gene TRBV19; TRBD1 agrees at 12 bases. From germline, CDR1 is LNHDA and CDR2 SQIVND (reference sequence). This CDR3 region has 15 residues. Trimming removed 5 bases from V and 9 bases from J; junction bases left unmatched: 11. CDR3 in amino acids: CASSPRDRGRGGQYF. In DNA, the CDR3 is TGTGCCAGTAGTCCTAGGGACAGGGGGCGCGGGGGGCAGTACTTC.

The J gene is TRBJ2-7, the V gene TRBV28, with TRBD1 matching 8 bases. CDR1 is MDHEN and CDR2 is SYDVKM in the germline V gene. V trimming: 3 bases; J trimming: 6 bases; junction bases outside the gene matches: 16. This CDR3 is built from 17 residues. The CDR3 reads CASSFVQGGSSWREQYF. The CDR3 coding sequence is TGTGCCAGCAGTTTTGTACAGGGGGGTAGCTCCTGGCGCGAGCAGTACTTC. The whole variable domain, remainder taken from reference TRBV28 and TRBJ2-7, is DVKVTQSSRYLVKRTGEKVFLECVQDMDHENMFWYRQDPGLGLRLIYFSYDVKMKEKGDIPEGYSVSREKKERFSLILESASTNQTSMYLCASSFVQGGSSWREQYFGPGTRLTVT.

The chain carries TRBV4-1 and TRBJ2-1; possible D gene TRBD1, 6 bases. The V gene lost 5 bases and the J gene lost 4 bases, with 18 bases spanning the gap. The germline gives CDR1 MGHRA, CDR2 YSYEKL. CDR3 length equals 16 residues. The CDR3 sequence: CASSSPRGRNYNEQFF. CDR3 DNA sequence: TGCGCCAGCAGCAGTCCTAGGGGGAGAAATTACAATGAGCAGTTCTTC.